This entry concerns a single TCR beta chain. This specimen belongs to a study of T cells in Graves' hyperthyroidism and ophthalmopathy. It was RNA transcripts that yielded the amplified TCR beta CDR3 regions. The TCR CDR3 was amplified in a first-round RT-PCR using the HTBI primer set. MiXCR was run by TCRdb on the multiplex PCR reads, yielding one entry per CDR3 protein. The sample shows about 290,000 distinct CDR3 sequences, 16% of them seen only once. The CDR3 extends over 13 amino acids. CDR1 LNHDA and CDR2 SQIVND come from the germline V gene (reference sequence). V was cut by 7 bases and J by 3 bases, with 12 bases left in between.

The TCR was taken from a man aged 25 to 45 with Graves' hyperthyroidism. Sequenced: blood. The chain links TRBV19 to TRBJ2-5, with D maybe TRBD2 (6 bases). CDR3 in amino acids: CASKRGEEETQYF. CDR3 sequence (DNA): TGTGCCAGTAAGCGCGGGGAGGAAGAGACCCAGTACTTC.